This entry concerns a single T cell receptor beta chain. These data are taken from a study of blood T cell repertoires in COVID-19. The CDR3 is 15 amino acids. The germline V and J ends were trimmed by 2 bases and 8 bases, with 18 bases remaining between them. CDR1 and CDR2 from the germline V gene are SGHVS and FQNEAQ. Generated by immunoSEQ multiplex PCR, the TCRdb table keeps only in-frame clones and is missing some. The data contain approximately 300,000 clones, around four fifths of them seen just once; the ten biggest clones take up approximately 1.3%. Sequencing was carried out using peripheral blood. The chain couples TRBV7-8 to TRBJ1-2; unclear D gene. This clonotype was obtained from a woman in her 50s with acute or convalescent COVID-19. For the CDR3, the DNA is TGTGCCAGCAGCTTACAGGCTACAGCCTCGGAAGGCTACACCTTC. The encoded protein is CASSLQATASEGYTF.